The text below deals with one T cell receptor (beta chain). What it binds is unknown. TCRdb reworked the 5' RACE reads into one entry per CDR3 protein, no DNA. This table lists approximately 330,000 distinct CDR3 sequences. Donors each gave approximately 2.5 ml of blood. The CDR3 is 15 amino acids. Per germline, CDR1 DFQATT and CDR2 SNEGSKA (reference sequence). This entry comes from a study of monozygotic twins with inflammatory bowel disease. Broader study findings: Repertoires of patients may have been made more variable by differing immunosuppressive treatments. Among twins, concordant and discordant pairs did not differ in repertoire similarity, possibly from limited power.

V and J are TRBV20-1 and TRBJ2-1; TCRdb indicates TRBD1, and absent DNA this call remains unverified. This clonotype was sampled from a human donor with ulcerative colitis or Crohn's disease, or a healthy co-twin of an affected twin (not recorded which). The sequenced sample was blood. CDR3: CSARGRKGQANEQFF.